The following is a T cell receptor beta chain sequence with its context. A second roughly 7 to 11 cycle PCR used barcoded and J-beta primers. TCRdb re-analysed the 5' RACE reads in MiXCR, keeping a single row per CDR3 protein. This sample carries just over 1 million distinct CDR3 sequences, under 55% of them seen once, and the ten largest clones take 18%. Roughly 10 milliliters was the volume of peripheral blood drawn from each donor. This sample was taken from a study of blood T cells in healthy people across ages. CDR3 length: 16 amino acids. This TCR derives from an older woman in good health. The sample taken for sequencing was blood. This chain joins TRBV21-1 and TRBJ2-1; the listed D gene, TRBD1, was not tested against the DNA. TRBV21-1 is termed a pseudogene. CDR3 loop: CASSRETPSSYNEQFF. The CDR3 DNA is TGTGCCAGCAGCAGAGAGACGCCCAGCTCCTACAATGAGCAGTTCTTC.